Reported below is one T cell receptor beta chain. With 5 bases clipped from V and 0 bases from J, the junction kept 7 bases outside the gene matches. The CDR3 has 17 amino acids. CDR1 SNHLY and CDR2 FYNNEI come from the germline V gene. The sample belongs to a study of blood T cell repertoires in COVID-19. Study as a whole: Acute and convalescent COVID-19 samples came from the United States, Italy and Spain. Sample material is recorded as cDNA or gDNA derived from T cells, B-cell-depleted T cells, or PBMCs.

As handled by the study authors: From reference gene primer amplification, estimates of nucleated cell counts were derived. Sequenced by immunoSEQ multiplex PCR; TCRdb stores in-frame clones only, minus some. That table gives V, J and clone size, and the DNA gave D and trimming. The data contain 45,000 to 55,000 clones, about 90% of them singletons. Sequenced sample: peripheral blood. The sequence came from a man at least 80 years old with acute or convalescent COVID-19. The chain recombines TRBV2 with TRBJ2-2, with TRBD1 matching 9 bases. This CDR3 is CASSYRGPPSNTGELFF. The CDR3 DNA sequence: TGTGCCAGCAGTTACAGGGGGCCCCCTTCGAACACCGGGGAGCTGTTTTTT.